This T cell receptor beta chain was recovered during a study of shared clonotypes between healthy human individuals. The germline CDR1 and CDR2 sequences are MNHEY and SVGAGI. This CDR3 spans 15 amino acids. V shed 0 bases and J shed 3 bases, with 11 bases lying between them. Measured with immunoSEQ multiplex PCR; TCRdb has only the in-frame clones, and not every one. The sample records millions of clones, approximately 92% being singletons. The chain employs TRBV6-5 and TRBJ1-1; tentatively, D is TRBD1 (5 bases). The sequence derives from a man between 18 and 29 years old in good health. Sequences were obtained from naive CD4+ T cells sorted from blood. Subset defined: CD45RA+ positively selected. The CDR3 DNA is TGTGCCAGCAGTTACTCGCAGGGAGGGTACACTGAAGCTTTCTTT. Encoded protein: CASSYSQGGYTEAFF.